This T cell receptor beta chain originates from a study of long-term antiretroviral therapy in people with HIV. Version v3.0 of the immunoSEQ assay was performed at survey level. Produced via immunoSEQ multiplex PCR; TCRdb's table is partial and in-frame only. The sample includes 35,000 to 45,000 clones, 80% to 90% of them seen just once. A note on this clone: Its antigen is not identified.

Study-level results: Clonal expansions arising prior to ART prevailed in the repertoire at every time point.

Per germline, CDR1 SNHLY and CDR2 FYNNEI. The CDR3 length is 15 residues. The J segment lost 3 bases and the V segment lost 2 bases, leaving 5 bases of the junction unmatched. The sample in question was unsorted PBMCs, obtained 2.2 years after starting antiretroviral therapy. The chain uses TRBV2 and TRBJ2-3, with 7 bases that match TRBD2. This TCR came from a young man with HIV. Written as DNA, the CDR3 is TGTGCCAGCAGTGAAAACGGACTAGGGACAGATACGCAGTATTTT. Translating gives CASSENGLGTDTQYF.